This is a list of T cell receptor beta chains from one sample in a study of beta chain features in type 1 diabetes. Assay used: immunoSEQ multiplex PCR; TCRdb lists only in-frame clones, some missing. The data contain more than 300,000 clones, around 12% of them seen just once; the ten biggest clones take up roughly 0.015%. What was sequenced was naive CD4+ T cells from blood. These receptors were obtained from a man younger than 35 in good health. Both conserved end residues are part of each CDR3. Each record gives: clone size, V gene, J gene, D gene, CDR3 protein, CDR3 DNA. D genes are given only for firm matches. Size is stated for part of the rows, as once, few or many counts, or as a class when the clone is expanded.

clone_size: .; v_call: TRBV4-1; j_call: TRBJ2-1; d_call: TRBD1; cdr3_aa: CASSQESRGRAYNEQFF; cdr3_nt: TGCGCCAGCAGCCAAGAGTCCAGGGGGCGAGCCTACAATGAGCAGTTCTTC
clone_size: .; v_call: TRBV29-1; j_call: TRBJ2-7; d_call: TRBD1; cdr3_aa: CSASGQAYEQYF; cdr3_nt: TGCAGCGCCAGCGGACAGGCATACGAGCAGTACTTC
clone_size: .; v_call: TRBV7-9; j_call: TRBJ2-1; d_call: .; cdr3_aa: CASSLGGSTYNEQFF; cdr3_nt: TGTGCCAGCAGCTTAGGAGGGAGCACCTACAATGAGCAGTTCTTC
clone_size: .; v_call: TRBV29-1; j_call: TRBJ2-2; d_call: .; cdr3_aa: CSVAPRYTGELFF; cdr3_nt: TGCAGCGTTGCCCCCCGGTACACCGGGGAGCTGTTTTTT
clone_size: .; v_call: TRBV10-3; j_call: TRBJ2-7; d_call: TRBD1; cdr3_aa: CAISVYGTGTNEQYF; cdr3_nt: TGTGCCATCAGTGTTTATGGGACAGGGACCAACGAGCAGTACTTC
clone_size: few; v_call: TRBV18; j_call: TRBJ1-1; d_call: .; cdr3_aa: CASSPPTNTEAFF; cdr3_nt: TGTGCCAGCTCACCTCCTACGAACACTGAAGCTTTCTTT
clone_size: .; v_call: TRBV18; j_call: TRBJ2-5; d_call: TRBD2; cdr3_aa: CASSPSTSGQETQYF; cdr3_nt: TGTGCCAGCTCACCAAGTACTAGCGGCCAAGAGACCCAGTACTTC
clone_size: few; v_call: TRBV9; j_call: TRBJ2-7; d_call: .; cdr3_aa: CASSVVPGSYEQYF; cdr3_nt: TGTGCCAGCAGCGTAGTCCCGGGAAGCTACGAGCAGTACTTC
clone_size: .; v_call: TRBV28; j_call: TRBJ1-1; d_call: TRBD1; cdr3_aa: CASSEAGTDAFF; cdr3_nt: TGTGCCAGCAGTGAGGCCGGGACAGACGCTTTCTTT
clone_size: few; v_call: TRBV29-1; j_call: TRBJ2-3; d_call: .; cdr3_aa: CSVGRARGTDTQYF; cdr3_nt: TGCAGCGTTGGGAGGGCGCGGGGCACAGATACGCAGTATTTT
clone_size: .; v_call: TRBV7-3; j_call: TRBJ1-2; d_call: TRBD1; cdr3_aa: CASSPGQGPYGYTF; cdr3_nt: TGTGCCAGCAGCCCCGGACAGGGACCCTATGGCTACACCTTC
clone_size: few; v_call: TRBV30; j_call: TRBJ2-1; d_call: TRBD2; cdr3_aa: CAWSPPGGIRNEQFF; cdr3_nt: TGTGCCTGGAGCCCTCCCGGGGGGATCCGCAATGAGCAGTTCTTC
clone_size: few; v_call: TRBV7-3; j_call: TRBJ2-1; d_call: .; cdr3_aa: CASSSPRGGTSYNEQFF; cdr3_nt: TGTGCCAGCAGCTCCCCCCGGGGAGGTACCTCCTACAATGAGCAGTTCTTC
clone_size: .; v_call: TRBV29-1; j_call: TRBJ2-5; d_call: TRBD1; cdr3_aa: CSAETGGRRETQYF; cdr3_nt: TGCAGCGCAGAAACAGGGGGCCGGAGAGAGACCCAGTACTTC
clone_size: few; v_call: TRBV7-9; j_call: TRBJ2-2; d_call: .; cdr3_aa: CASSLAGWTGELFF; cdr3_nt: TGTGCCAGCAGCTTAGCGGGCTGGACCGGGGAGCTGTTTTTT
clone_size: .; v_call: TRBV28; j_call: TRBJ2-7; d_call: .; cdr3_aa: CASSLQGLEQYF; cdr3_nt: TGTGCCAGCAGTTTACAGGGGCTCGAGCAGTACTTC
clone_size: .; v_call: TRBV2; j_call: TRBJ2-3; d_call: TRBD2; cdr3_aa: CASSEGTSGGNAQYF; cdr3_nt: TGTGCCAGCAGTGAAGGGACTAGCGGGGGGAACGCGCAGTATTTT
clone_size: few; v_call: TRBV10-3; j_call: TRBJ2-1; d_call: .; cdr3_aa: CAITRGTGFNEQFF; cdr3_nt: TGTGCCATCACCCGCGGGACCGGCTTCAATGAGCAGTTCTTC
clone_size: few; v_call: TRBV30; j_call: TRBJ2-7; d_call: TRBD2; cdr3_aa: CAWSVRRGTYEQYF; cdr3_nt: TGTGCCTGGAGTGTAAGGCGGGGGACCTACGAGCAGTACTTC
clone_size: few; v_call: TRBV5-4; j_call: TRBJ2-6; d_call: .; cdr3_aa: CASSSDRWANVLTF; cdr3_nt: TGTGCCAGCAGCTCAGACAGATGGGCCAACGTCCTGACTTTC
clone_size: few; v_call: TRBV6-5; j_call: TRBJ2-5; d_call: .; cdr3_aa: CASSYRGQETQYF; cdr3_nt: TGTGCCAGCAGTTACAGGGGCCAGGAGACCCAGTACTTC
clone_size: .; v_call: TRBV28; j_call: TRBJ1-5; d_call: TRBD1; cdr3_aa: CASSTGGSSQPQHF; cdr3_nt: TGTGCCAGCAGTACAGGGGGCTCTAGTCAGCCCCAGCATTTT
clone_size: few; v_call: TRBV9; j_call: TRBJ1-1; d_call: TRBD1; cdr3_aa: CASSQTRQGNTEAFF; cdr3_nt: TGTGCCAGCAGCCAAACGCGACAGGGAAACACTGAAGCTTTCTTT
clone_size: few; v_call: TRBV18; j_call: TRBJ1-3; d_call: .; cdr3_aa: CASSPSGGTVSGNTIYF; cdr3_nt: TGTGCCAGCTCACCATCGGGAGGGACTGTCTCTGGAAACACCATATATTTT
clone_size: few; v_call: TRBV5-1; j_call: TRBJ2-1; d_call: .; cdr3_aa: CASSLMRYSYNEQFF; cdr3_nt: TGCGCCAGCAGCTTGATGCGCTACTCCTACAATGAGCAGTTCTTC
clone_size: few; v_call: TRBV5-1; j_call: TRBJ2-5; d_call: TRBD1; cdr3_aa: CASSYGQGEETQYF; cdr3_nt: TGCGCCAGCAGCTACGGACAGGGGGAAGAGACCCAGTACTTC
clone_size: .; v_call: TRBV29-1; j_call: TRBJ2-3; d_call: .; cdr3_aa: CSVPLGGLEDTQYF; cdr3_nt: TGCAGCGTCCCCCTGGGGGGGCTTGAAGATACGCAGTATTTT
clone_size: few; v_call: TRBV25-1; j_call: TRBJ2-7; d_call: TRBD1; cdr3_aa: CASSFGTGVTYEQYF; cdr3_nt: TGTGCCAGCAGTTTTGGGACAGGGGTAACCTACGAGCAGTACTTC
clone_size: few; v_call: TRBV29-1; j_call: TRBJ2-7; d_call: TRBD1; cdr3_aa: CSVEGGTGGGMGVYEQYF; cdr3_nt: TGCAGCGTTGAGGGCGGGACAGGGGGAGGGATGGGGGTCTACGAGCAGTACTTC
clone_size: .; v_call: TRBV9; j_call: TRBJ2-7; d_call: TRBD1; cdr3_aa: CASSPGQGGDYEQYF; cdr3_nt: TGTGCCAGCAGCCCCGGACAGGGAGGCGACTACGAGCAGTACTTC
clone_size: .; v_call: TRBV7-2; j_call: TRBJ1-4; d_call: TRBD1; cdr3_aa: CASSFAGQGFVKLFF; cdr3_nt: TGTGCCAGCAGCTTTGCGGGACAGGGATTTGTAAAACTGTTTTTT
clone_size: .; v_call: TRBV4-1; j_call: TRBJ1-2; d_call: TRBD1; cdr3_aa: CASQGATDNYGYTF; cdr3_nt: TGCGCCAGCCAGGGGGCCACGGACAACTATGGCTACACCTTC
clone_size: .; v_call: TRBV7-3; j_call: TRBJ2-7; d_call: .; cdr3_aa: CASSLTQGNHEQYF; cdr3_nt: TGTGCCAGCAGCTTAACCCAGGGAAACCACGAGCAGTACTTC
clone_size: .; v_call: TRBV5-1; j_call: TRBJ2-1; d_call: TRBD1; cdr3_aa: CASSLGDRLYNEQFF; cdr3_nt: TGCGCCAGCAGCTTGGGGGACAGGCTTTACAATGAGCAGTTCTTC
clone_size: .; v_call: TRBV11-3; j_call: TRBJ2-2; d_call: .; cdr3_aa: CASSLGGSLGELFF; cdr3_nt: TGTGCCAGCAGCTTAGGGGGCTCTCTCGGGGAGCTGTTTTTT
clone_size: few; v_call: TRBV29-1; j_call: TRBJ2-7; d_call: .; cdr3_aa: CSVAGQDPFVEQYF; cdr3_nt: TGCAGCGTTGCAGGGCAGGATCCCTTCGTCGAGCAGTACTTC
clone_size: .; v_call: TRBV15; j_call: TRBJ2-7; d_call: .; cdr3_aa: CATSRDRGTYEQYF; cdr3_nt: TGTGCCACCAGCAGAGATCGGGGGACCTACGAGCAGTACTTC
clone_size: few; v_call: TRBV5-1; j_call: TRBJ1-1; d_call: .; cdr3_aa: CASSWYGGTNTEAFF; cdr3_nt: TGCGCCAGCAGCTGGTACGGGGGAACGAACACTGAAGCTTTCTTT
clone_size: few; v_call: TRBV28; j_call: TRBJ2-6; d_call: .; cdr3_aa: CASRRRQIISSGANVLTF; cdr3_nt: TGTGCCAGCAGACGACGACAGATTATCAGCTCTGGGGCCAACGTCCTGACTTTC
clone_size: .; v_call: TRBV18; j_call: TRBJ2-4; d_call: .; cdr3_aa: CASSPRDIQYF; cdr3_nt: TGTGCCAGCTCACCTAGAGACATTCAGTACTTC
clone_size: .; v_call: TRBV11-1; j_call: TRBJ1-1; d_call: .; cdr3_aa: CASSLAESDTEAFF; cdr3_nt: TGTGCCAGCAGCTTAGCGGAGAGTGACACTGAAGCTTTCTTT
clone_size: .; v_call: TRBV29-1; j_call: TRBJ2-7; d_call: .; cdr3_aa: CSVSTGRGEQYF; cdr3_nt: TGCAGCGTTAGCACAGGGAGAGGGGAGCAGTACTTC
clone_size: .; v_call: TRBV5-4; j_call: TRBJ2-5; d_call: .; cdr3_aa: CASSSYRGQETQYF; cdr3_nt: TGTGCCAGCAGCTCCTATCGGGGGCAAGAGACCCAGTACTTC
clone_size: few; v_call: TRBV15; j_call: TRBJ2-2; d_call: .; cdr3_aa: CATSRAARGGLFF; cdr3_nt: TGTGCCACCAGCAGAGCGGCTAGGGGTGGGCTGTTTTTT
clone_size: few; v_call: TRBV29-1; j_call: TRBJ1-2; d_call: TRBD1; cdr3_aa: CSVVPRGQTYGYTF; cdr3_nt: TGCAGCGTTGTTCCCAGGGGACAGACCTATGGCTACACCTTC
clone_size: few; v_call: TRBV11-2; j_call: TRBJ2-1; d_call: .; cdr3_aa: CASRTGYNEQFF; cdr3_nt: TGTGCCAGCAGGACGGGTTACAATGAGCAGTTCTTC
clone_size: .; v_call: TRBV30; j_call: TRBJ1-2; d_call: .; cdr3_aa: CAWSVRYGYTF; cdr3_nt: TGTGCCTGGAGTGTCCGCTATGGCTACACCTTC
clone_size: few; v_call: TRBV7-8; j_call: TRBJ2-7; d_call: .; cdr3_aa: CASSRRTDAYEQYF; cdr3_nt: TGTGCCAGCAGCCGAAGGACTGACGCCTACGAGCAGTACTTC
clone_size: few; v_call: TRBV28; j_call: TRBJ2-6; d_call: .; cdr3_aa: CASSLLVQEVAGANVLTF; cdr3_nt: TGTGCCAGCAGCCTATTGGTCCAAGAGGTGGCTGGGGCCAACGTCCTGACTTTC
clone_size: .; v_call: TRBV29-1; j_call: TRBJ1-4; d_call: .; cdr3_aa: CSGGGNEKLFF; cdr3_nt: TGCAGCGGCGGAGGTAATGAAAAACTGTTTTTT
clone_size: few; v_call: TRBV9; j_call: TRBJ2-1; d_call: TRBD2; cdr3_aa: CASSVVLAGNLHEQFF; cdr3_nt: TGTGCCAGCAGCGTAGTGCTAGCGGGTAACCTGCATGAGCAGTTCTTC
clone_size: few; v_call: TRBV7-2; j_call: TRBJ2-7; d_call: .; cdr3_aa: CASSLVTGWSYEQYF; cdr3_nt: TGTGCCAGCAGCTTAGTTACGGGGTGGTCCTACGAGCAGTACTTC
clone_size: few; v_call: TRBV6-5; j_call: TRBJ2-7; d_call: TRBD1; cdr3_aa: CATGTGLSYEQYF; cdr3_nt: TGTGCCACCGGGACAGGCCTCTCCTACGAGCAGTACTTC